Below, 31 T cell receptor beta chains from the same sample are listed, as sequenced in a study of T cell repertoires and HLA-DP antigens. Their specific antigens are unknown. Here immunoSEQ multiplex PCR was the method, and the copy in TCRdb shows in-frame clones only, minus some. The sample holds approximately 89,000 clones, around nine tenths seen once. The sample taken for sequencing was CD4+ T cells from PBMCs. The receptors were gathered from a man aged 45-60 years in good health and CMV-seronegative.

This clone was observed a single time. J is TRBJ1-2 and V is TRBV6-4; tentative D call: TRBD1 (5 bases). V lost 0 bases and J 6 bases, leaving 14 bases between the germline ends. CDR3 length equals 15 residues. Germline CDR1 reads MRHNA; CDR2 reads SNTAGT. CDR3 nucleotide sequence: TGTGCCAGCAGTGACTCTGGGGGGAGTAAGAATGGCTACACCTTC. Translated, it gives CASSDSGGSKNGYTF.

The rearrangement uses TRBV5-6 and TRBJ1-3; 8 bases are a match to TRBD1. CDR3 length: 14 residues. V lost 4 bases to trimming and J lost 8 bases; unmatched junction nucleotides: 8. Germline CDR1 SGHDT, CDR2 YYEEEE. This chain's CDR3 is CASSHRQGTDTIYF. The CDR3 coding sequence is TGTGCCAGCAGCCACAGACAGGGGACGGACACCATATATTTT.

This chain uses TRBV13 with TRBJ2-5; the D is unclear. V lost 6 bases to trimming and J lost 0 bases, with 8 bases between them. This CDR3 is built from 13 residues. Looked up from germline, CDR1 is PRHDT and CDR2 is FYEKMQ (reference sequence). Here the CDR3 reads CASSRTYQETQYF. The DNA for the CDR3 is TGTGCCAGCAGTCGGACGTACCAAGAGACCCAGTACTTC.

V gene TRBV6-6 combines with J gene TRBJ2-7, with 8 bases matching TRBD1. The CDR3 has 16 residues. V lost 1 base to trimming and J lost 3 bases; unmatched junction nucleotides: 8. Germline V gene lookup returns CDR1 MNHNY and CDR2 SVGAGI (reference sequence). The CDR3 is CASSYFGQGRSYEQYF. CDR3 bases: TGTGCCAGCAGTTACTTCGGACAGGGTCGAAGCTACGAGCAGTACTTC.

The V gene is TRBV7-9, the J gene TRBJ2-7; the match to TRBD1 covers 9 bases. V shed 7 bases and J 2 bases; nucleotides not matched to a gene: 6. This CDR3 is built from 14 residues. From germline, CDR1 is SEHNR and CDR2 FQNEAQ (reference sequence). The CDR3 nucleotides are TGTGCCAGCACCCCCCGACAGGGGGCCTACGAGCAGTACTTC. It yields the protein CASTPRQGAYEQYF.

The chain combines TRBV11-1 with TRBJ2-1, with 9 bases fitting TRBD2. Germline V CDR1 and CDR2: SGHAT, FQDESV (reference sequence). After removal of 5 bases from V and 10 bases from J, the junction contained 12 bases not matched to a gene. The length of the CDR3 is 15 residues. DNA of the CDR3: TGTGCCAGCAGCCAAAGCGGGGGGCGGAATAAGGAGCAGTTCTTC. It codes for CASSQSGGRNKEQFF.

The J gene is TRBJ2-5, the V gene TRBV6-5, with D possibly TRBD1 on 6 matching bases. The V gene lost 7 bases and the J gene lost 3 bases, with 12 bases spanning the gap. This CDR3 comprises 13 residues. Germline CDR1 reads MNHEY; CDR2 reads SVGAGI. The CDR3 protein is CASKITGKETQYF. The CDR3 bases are TGTGCCAGCAAAATCACAGGGAAAGAGACCCAGTACTTC.

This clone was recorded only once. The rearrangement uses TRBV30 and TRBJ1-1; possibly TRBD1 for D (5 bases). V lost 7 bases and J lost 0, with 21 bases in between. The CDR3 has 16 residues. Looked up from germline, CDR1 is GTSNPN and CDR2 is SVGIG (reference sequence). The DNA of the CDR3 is TGTGCCTCGAACAGGCTCGCCAGACTATTGAACACTGAAGCTTTCTTT. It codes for CASNRLARLLNTEAFF.

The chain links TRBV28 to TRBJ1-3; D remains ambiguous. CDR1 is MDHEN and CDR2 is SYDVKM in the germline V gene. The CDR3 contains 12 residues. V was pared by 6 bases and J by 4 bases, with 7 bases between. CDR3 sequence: CASSAAGNTIYF. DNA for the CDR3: TGTGCCAGCAGCGCGGCGGGAAACACCATATATTTT.

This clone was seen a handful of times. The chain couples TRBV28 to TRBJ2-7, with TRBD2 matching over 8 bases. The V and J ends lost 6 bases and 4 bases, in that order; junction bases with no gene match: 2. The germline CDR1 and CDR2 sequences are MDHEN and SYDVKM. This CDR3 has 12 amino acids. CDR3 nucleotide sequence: TGTGCCAGCAGGCGACTAGCGTACGAGCAGTACTTC. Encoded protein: CASRRLAYEQYF.

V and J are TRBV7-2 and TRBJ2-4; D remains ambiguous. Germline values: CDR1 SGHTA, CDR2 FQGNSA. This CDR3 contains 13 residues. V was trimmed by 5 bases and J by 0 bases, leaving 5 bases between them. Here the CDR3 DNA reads TGTGCCAGCAGCCCGGGAGCCAAAAACATTCAGTACTTC. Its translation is CASSPGAKNIQYF.

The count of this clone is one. The CDR3 loop reads CASSKEAGGPHNEQFF. The CDR3 DNA reads TGTGCCAGCAGCAAAGAAGCGGGAGGGCCCCACAATGAGCAGTTCTTC. The chain combines TRBV21-1 with TRBJ2-1; the D segment call TRBD2 is taken from the table without a DNA check. TRBV21-1 is a listed pseudogene. This CDR3 is 16 amino acids long.

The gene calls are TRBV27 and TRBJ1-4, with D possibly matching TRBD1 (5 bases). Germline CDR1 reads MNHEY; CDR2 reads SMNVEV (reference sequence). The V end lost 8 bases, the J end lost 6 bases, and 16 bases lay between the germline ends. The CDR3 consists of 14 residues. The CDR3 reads CASGGLGYDEKLFF. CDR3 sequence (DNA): TGTGCCAGCGGGGGTTTGGGATATGATGAAAAACTGTTTTTT. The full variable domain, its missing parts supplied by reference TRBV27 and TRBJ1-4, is EAQVTQNPRYLITVTGKKLTVTCSQNMNHEYMSWYRQDPGLGLRQIYYSMNVEVTDKGDVPEGYKVSRKEKRNFPLILESPSPNQTSLYFCASGGLGYDEKLFFGSGTQLSVL.

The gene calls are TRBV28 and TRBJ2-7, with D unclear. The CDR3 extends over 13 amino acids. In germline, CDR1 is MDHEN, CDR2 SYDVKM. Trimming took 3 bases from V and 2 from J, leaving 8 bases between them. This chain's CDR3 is CASSFFGTYEQYF. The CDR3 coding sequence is TGTGCCAGCAGTTTCTTTGGGACCTACGAGCAGTACTTC.

The CDR3: CASSLSPRTGETGELFF. CDR3 nucleotide sequence: TGTGCCAGCAGCTTATCTCCTCGGACAGGGGAAACCGGGGAGCTGTTTTTT. The chain is built from TRBV7-9 and TRBJ2-2, with TRBD1 identical over 9 bases. With 2 bases clipped from V and 5 bases from J, the junction kept 9 bases outside the gene matches. The CDR3 has 17 amino acids. CDR1 and CDR2 (germline): SEHNR, FQNEAQ (reference sequence).

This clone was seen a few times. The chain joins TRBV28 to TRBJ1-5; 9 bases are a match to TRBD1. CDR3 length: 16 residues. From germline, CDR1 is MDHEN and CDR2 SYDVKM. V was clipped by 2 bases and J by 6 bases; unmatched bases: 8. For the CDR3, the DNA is TGTGCCAGCAGTTTAACCGGACAGGGGTTGACTCAGCCCCAGCATTTT. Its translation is CASSLTGQGLTQPQHF. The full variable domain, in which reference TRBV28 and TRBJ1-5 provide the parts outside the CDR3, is DVKVTQSSRYLVKRTGEKVFLECVQDMDHENMFWYRQDPGLGLRLIYFSYDVKMKEKGDIPEGYSVSREKKERFSLILESASTNQTSMYLCASSLTGQGLTQPQHFGDGTRLSIL.

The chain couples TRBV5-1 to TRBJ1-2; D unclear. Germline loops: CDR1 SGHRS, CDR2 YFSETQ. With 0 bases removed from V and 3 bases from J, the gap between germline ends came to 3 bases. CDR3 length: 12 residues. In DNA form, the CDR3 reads TGCGCCAGCAGCTTGGGGGACTATGGCTACACCTTC. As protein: CASSLGDYGYTF.

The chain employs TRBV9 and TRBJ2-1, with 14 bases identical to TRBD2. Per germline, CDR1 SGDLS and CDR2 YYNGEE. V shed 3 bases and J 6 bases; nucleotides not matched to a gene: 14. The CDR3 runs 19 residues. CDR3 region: CASSDAGTSGSWGRNEQFF. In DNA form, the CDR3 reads TGTGCCAGCAGCGACGCCGGGACTAGCGGGAGTTGGGGACGCAATGAGCAGTTCTTC.

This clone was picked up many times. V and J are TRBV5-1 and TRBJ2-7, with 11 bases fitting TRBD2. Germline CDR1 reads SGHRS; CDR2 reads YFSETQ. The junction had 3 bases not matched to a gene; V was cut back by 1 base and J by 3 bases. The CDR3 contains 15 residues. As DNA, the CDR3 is TGCGCCAGCAGCTTGCACACTAGCGGGAGCTACGAGCAGTACTTC. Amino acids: CASSLHTSGSYEQYF.

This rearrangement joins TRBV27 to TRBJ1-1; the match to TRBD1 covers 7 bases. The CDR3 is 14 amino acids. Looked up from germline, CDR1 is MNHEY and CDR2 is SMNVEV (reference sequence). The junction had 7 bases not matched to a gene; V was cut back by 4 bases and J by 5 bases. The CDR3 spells CASSSQGRGTEAFF. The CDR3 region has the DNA TGTGCCAGCAGTTCACAGGGGCGAGGGACTGAAGCTTTCTTT.

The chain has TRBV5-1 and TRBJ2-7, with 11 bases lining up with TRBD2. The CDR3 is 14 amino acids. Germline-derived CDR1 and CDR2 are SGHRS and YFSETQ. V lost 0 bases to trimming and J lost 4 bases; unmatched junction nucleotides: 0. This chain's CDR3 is CASSLASGGYEQYF. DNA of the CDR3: TGCGCCAGCAGCTTGGCTAGCGGGGGGTACGAGCAGTACTTC.

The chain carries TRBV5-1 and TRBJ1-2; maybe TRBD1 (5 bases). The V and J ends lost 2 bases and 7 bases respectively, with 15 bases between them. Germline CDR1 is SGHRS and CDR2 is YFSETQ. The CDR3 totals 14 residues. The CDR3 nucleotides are TGCGCCAGCAGCTTCTCCAGGGCCGGGGGTGGCTACACCTTC. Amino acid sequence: CASSFSRAGGGYTF.

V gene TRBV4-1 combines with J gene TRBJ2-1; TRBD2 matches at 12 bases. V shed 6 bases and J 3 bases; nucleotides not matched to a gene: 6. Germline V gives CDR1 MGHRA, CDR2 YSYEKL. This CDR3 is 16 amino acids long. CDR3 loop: CASRPLGLAGYNEQFF. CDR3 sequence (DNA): TGCGCCAGCAGACCCTTGGGACTAGCGGGCTACAATGAGCAGTTCTTC.

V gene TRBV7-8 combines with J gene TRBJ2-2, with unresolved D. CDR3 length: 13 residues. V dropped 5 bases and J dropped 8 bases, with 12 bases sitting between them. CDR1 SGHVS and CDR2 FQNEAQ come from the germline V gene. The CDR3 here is CASSAAQTGELFF. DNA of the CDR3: TGTGCCAGCAGCGCCGCCCAGACTGGGGAGCTGTTTTTT.

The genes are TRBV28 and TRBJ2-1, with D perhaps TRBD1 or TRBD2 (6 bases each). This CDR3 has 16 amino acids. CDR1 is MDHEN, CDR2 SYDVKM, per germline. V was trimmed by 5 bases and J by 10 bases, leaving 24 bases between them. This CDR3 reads CASSPSEGGRFGEQFF. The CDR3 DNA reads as TGTGCCAGCAGTCCATCCGAGGGGGGCCGCTTTGGCGAGCAGTTCTTC.

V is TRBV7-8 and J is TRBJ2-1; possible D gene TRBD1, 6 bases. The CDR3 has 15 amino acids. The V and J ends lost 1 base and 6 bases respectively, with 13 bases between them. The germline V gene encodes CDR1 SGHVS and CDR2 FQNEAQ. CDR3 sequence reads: CASSLDRAEGNEQFF. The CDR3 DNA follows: TGTGCCAGCAGCTTAGACAGGGCAGAGGGCAATGAGCAGTTCTTC.

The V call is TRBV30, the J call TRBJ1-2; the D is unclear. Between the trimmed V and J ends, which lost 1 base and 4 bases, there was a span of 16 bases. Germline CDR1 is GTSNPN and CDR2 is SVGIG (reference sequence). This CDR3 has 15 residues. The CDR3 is CAWSGSSGRLYGYTF. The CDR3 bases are TGTGCCTGGAGTGGCTCCTCCGGGAGGCTCTATGGCTACACCTTC.

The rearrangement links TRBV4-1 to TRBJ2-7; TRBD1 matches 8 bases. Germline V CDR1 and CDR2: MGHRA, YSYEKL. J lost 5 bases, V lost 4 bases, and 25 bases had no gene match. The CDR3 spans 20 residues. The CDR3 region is CASSRQPVTGVGVEFNEQYF. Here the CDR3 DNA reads TGCGCCAGCAGCCGCCAGCCAGTGACAGGGGTTGGCGTCGAATTCAACGAGCAGTACTTC.

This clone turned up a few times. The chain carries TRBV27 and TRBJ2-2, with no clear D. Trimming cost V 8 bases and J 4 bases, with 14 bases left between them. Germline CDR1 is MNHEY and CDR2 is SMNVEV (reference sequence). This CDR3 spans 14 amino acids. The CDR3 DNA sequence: TGTGCCAGCCGGACGGGTAGGGTCACCGGGGAGCTGTTTTTT. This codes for CASRTGRVTGELFF.

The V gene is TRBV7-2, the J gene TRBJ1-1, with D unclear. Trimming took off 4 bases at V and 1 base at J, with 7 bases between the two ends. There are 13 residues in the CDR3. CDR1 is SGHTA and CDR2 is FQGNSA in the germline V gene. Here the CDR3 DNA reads TGTGCCAGCAGCTCCGCCGCGAACACTGAAGCTTTCTTT. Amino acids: CASSSAANTEAFF.

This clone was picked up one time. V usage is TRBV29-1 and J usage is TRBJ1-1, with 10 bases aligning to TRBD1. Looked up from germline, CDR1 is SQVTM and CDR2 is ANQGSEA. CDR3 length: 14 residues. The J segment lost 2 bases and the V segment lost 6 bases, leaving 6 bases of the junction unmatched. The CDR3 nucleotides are TGCAGCGTCAGGACAGGGGGTGTTAACACTGAAGCTTTCTTT. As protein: CSVRTGGVNTEAFF.